These 4 T cell receptor beta chains were all obtained from the same sample, sequenced in a study of CD8 T cells in ankylosing spondylitis. Via MiXCR, TCRdb re-called the 5' RACE reads, giving one row per CDR3 protein. The sample holds around 330,000 distinct CDR3 sequences, 9.5% to 13% seen once. The sequencing sample was made of blood, either unsorted or a sorted T cell fraction (not recorded which). These receptor sequences come from a female donor with ankylosing spondylitis or in good health (not recorded which).

This clonotype came up many times. The V and J genes are TRBV20-1 and TRBJ2-5; D is possibly TRBD1 or TRBD2 (5 bases each). Germline V gene lookup returns CDR1 DFQATT and CDR2 SNEGSKA (reference sequence). V lost 7 bases, J lost 7 bases, and 19 bases lay in between. This CDR3 has 13 residues. Here the CDR3 reads CSVTRGALGTQYF. The DNA for the CDR3 is TGCAGTGTCACGAGGGGTGCCTTGGGGACCCAGTACTTC.

This clonotype occurred many times. The CDR3 here is CSVRQGGTDTQYF. Here the CDR3 DNA reads TGCAGCGTAAGACAGGGTGGCACAGATACGCAGTATTTT. The chain couples TRBV29-1 to TRBJ2-3, with 7 bases aligning to TRBD1. The ends lost 6 bases at V and 1 base at J; junction bases unmatched: 4. The CDR3 loop spans 13 amino acids. Per the germline V gene, CDR1 is SQVTM and CDR2 is ANQGSEA.

For the CDR3, the DNA is TGTGCCAGCAGTTACTCTCTTACGGGCCCCTACGAGCAGTACTTC. Translating gives CASSYSLTGPYEQYF. The chain recombines TRBV6-5 with TRBJ2-7, with D unresolved. V dropped 0 bases and J dropped 2 bases, with 11 bases sitting between them. The CDR3 has 15 residues. Germline CDR1 is MNHEY and CDR2 is SVGAGI.

This clonotype was recorded at least ten times. The chain has TRBV20-1 and TRBJ1-2; the match to TRBD1 covers 8 bases. The CDR3 is 13 residues long. V trimming: 5 bases; J trimming: 8 bases; junction bases outside the gene matches: 10. Germline lookup yields CDR1 DFQATT and CDR2 SNEGSKA (reference sequence). In DNA, the CDR3 is TGCAGTGCTTCTGTACAGGGGGGCTGGGGCTACACCTTC. Encoded protein: CSASVQGGWGYTF.